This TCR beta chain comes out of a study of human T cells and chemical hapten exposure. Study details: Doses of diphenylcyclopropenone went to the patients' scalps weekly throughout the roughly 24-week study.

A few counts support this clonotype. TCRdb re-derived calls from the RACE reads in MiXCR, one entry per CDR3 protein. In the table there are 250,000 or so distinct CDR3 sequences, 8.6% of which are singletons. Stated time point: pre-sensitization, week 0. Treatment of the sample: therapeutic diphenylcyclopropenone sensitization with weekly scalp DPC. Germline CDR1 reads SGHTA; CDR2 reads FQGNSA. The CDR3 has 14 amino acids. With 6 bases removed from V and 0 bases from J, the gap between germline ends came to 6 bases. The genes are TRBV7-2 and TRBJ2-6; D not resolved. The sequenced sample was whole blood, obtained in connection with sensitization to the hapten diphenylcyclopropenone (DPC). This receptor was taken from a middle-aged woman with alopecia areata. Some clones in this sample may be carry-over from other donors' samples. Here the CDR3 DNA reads TGTGCCAGCAGGAAGAACTCTGGGGCCAACGTCCTGACTTTC. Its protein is CASRKNSGANVLTF.